These 6 T cell receptor beta chains came from one sample sequenced in a study of OX40 agonist ivuxolimab in advanced cancers. The library relied on the immunoSEQ multiplex PCR assay. TCRdb re-hosts the immuneACCESS table, in-frame sequences only. Its copies lack some clones; in the studies checked, an unresolved V gene accounts for under half of them, and the cause for the rest is not known. This sample gives around 65,000 clones in total; 91% of them show up just once. 0.25% to 0.3% of the sample lies in the top ten. The sample in question was CD4+ or CD8+ T cells sorted from blood, obtained in a trial of the OX40 agonist ivuxolimab. The receptors stem from an adult with an advanced solid tumor such as melanoma, head and neck, liver or kidney cancer.

The chain has TRBV27 and TRBJ2-7, with D perhaps matching TRBD2 (5 bases). V was trimmed by 5 bases and J by 4 bases, leaving 15 bases between them. The CDR3 loop spans 14 amino acids. From germline, CDR1 is MNHEY and CDR2 SMNVEV (reference sequence). CDR3 nucleotides: TGTGCCAGCAGTCCTACTAGGATGAGGTACGAGCAGTACTTC. Translation: CASSPTRMRYEQYF.

V is TRBV5-1 and J is TRBJ2-7; D is perhaps TRBD2 (5 bases). The germline V and J ends were trimmed by 0 bases and 2 bases, with 15 bases remaining between them. CDR3 length: 16 amino acids. From germline, CDR1 is SGHRS and CDR2 YFSETQ. CDR3 coding DNA: TGCGCCAGCAGCTTGGTTACGGGCGGGCTCGCCTACGAGCAGTACTTC. It is translated as CASSLVTGGLAYEQYF.

The chain employs TRBV2 and TRBJ2-2; 8 positions agree with TRBD1. Germline V lookup: CDR1 SNHLY, CDR2 FYNNEI. Trimming took 7 bases from V and 6 from J; bases not matched to a gene: 7. CDR3 length: 14 residues. The CDR3 DNA follows: TGTGCCAGCATAACGACAGGGGCCCCCGGGGAGCTGTTTTTT. This gives the protein CASITTGAPGELFF.

This clone has more than one count but fewer than ten. The CDR3 coding sequence is TGTGCCAGCAAGGCAAGCCTCTATGGCTACACCTTC. Its translation: CASKASLYGYTF. The chain combines TRBV2 with TRBJ1-2, with unresolved D. The V end was cut by 7 bases, the J end by 4 bases, with 10 bases between. The CDR3 has 12 amino acids. Germline V gene data show CDR1 as SNHLY and CDR2 as FYNNEI.

The chain joins TRBV7-8 to TRBJ2-1; TRBD2 aligns across 10 bases. Trimming took 5 bases from V and 0 from J; bases not matched to a gene: 10. This CDR3 is built from 18 residues. Germline CDR1 reads SGHVS; CDR2 reads FQNEAQ. CDR3 coding DNA: TGTGCCAGCAGCGCAGGACTAGCGGCGATTAGCTCCTACAATGAGCAGTTCTTC. It yields the protein CASSAGLAAISSYNEQFF. Together with reference TRBV7-8 and TRBJ2-1, the CDR3 gives the full variable domain: GAGVSQSPRYKVAKRGQDVALRCDPISGHVSLFWYQQALGQGPEFLTYFQNEAQLDKSGLPSDRFFAERPEGSVSTLKIQRTQQEDSAVYLCASSAGLAAISSYNEQFFGPGTRLTVL.

The J gene is TRBJ2-1, the V gene TRBV9, with 15 bases aligning to TRBD2. The germline CDR1 and CDR2 sequences are SGDLS and YYNGEE. The length of the CDR3 is 19 residues. V was pared by 4 bases and J by 0 bases, with 8 bases of the junction left unmatched. Here the CDR3 reads CASSIGLAGGGFSYNEQFF. CDR3 in DNA: TGTGCCAGCAGCATTGGACTAGCGGGAGGGGGATTCTCCTACAATGAGCAGTTCTTC.